The next 16 T cell receptor beta chains were all read from a single sample in a study of CD8 T cells in Susac syndrome. Random hexamers primed reverse transcription of about 0.5 to 1 ug RNA. TCRdb passed the immunoSEQ multiplex PCR reads through MiXCR, listing each CDR3 protein once. The table lists a few hundred thousand distinct CDR3 sequences, about 96% of them singletons. Sequences were obtained from CD4+ T cells from PBMCs. These TCRs come from a human donor with multiple sclerosis.

The chain couples TRBV3-1 to TRBJ1-2; D is possibly TRBD1 (6 bases). Germline CDR1 is LGHDT and CDR2 is YNNKEL (reference sequence). This CDR3 spans 13 amino acids. The ends were cut back, 8 bases at V and 4 bases at J, with 14 bases in the middle. The CDR3 reads CASRRDKSYGYTF. The CDR3 nucleotides read TGTGCCAGCCGCCGGGACAAAAGCTATGGCTACACCTTC.

V is TRBV29-1 and J is TRBJ1-1; D is possibly TRBD1 (6 bases). Deletions cut 4 bases from V and 6 bases from J, with 18 bases between. Germline values: CDR1 SQVTM, CDR2 ANQGSEA. This CDR3 spans 14 amino acids. CDR3 sequence: CSVAGGGAVSEAFF. In nucleotides, the CDR3 is TGCAGCGTTGCAGGTGGGGGCGCGGTATCTGAAGCTTTCTTT.

This chain uses TRBV29-1 with TRBJ2-3; maybe TRBD1 (6 bases). CDR1 is SQVTM and CDR2 is ANQGSEA in the germline V gene. This CDR3 has 19 amino acids. V was cut by 5 bases and J by 0 bases, with 27 bases left in between. CDR3 nucleotide sequence: TGCAGCGTTCTCGGCCCCCTGGGGGCAGGGCTTCTTAGCACAGATACGCAGTATTTT. Its protein product is CSVLGPLGAGLLSTDTQYF.

The chain combines TRBV29-1 with TRBJ2-7, with D possibly called TRBD1 or TRBD2 (6 bases each). Trimming took off 6 bases at V and 7 bases at J, with 16 bases between the two ends. The CDR3 loop spans 12 amino acids. Germline-derived CDR1 and CDR2 are SQVTM and ANQGSEA. The CDR3, as DNA: TGCAGCGTCACAGTCCAGGGGAGGGAGCAGTACTTC. This codes for CSVTVQGREQYF.

The V and J genes are TRBV5-4 and TRBJ2-5; unclear D gene. Germline-derived CDR1 and CDR2 are SGHNT and YYREEE (reference sequence). V lost 1 base to trimming and J lost 5 bases, with 6 bases between them. The CDR3 consists of 12 residues. CDR3 DNA: TGTGCCAGCAGCTTGAGTCCGGAGACCCAGTACTTC. Translation gives CASSLSPETQYF.

V usage is TRBV28 and J usage is TRBJ2-3; D unresolved. This CDR3 is 11 amino acids long. Germline CDR1 MDHEN, CDR2 SYDVKM. The V end lost 6 bases, the J end lost 7 bases, and 8 bases lay between the germline ends. CDR3 nucleotides: TGTGCCAGCAGCACAAGTCATACGCAGTATTTT. Its translation is CASSTSHTQYF.

The chain employs TRBV20-1 and TRBJ1-2, with 10 positions matching TRBD1. The V and J ends lost 3 bases and 7 bases, in that order; junction bases with no gene match: 11. Germline V CDR1 and CDR2: DFQATT, SNEGSKA (reference sequence). The CDR3 is 15 residues long. The CDR3 spells CSASRLDRGHGGYTF. Written as DNA, the CDR3 is TGCAGTGCTAGCCGACTTGACAGGGGGCATGGTGGCTACACCTTC.

The chain's CDR3 is CASSSGLADVNEQFF. DNA of the CDR3: TGTGCCAGCAGCTCGGGACTAGCGGACGTCAATGAGCAGTTCTTC. The chain joins TRBV11-2 to TRBJ2-1, with 11 bases identical to TRBD2. CDR1 is SGHAT, CDR2 FQNNGV, per germline. The trim removed 4 bases at V and 6 bases at J, leaving 5 bases unmatched. The CDR3 extends over 15 amino acids.

This sequence joins TRBV20-1 and TRBJ2-5; 12 positions agree with TRBD2. The germline CDR1 and CDR2 sequences are DFQATT and SNEGSKA (reference sequence). V lost 0 bases and J lost 5; bases outside the gene matches: 10. The CDR3 is 17 amino acids. For the CDR3, the DNA is TGCAGTGCTAGAGACCCGACTAGCGGGAGTTCTTCGGAGACCCAGTACTTC. This gives the protein CSARDPTSGSSSETQYF.

The rearrangement links TRBV11-2 to TRBJ2-7; D call uncertain. CDR1 and CDR2 (germline): SGHAT, FQNNGV. The V end lost 6 bases, the J end lost 2 bases, and 8 bases lay between the germline ends. The CDR3 runs 12 residues. CDR3 DNA sequence: TGTGCCAGCAGTTCCTCAACCTACGAGCAGTACTTC. Translating it yields CASSSSTYEQYF.

The chain is built from TRBV12-3 or TRBV12-4 and TRBJ1-1, with D hard to call. V gave up 6 bases and J gave up 1 base, with 9 bases separating them. The CDR3 spans 13 residues. In DNA form, the CDR3 reads TGTGCCAGCAGCCTAACGGAGAACACTGAAGCTTTCTTT. Its translation is CASSLTENTEAFF.

The chain is built from TRBV20-1 and TRBJ2-3; 14 bases are shared with TRBD2. In germline, CDR1 is DFQATT, CDR2 SNEGSKA (reference sequence). This CDR3 contains 15 residues. After removal of 7 bases from V and 3 bases from J, the junction contained 6 bases not matched to a gene. The CDR3 is CSGLAGGTGTDTQYF. The DNA for the CDR3 is TGCAGTGGACTAGCGGGGGGGACCGGGACAGATACGCAGTATTTT.

The chain employs TRBV30 and TRBJ2-5; D unresolved. V lost 2 bases to trimming and J lost 1 base, with 14 bases between them. Germline-derived CDR1 and CDR2 are GTSNPN and SVGIG (reference sequence). This CDR3 spans 15 amino acids. The CDR3 loop is CAWSPPRKSQETQYF. The DNA of the CDR3 is TGTGCCTGGAGTCCCCCGCGGAAGAGCCAAGAGACCCAGTACTTC.

In this sample, this clonotype turned up once. The chain employs TRBV2 and TRBJ2-3; possible D gene TRBD1, 7 bases. Trimming removed 6 bases at V and 6 bases at J, with 13 bases between. The CDR3 runs 13 residues. Per the germline V gene, CDR1 is SNHLY and CDR2 is FYNNEI. This chain's CDR3 is CASSPPGGDTQYF. CDR3 DNA sequence: TGTGCCAGCAGCCCCCCAGGGGGGGATACGCAGTATTTT.

J is TRBJ1-2 and V is TRBV3-1; no clear D gene. V lost 1 base and J lost 7, with 7 bases in between. Germline CDR1 is LGHDT and CDR2 is YNNKEL (reference sequence). There are 12 residues in the CDR3. DNA of the CDR3: TGTGCCAGCAGCCAAGCTAGAAGTGGCTACACCTTC. Its protein product is CASSQARSGYTF.

This clonotype has just one count. This chain uses TRBV9 with TRBJ2-3; D not resolved. Germline V lookup: CDR1 SGDLS, CDR2 YYNGEE. This CDR3 has 13 residues. The ends were cut back, 2 bases at V and 7 bases at J, with 11 bases in the middle. CDR3 bases: TGTGCCAGCAGCGTTAATAGTGGAAATACGCAGTATTTT. Protein: CASSVNSGNTQYF.